The source of this T cell receptor (beta chain) is a study of blood T cell repertoires in COVID-19. For the study at large: The study drew acute and convalescent COVID-19 samples from the United States, Italy and Spain. The analysed material was cDNA or gDNA that came from T cells, B-cell-depleted T cells, or PBMCs.

V was shortened by 2 bases and J by 1 base, with 8 bases between the two germline ends. This CDR3 region has 14 residues. The germline gives CDR1 MNHEY, CDR2 SVGAGI. With regard to this clone: The sample carries other DNA sequences with the same CDR3.

Per the original methods: Amplification with reference gene primers provided the estimates of nucleated cell counts. Here immunoSEQ multiplex PCR was the method, and the copy in TCRdb shows in-frame clones only, minus some. Clone size and V and J calls were adopted from that table, with D and trimming inferred from the DNA. The sample carries about 260,000 clones, about 89% recorded once. The genes are TRBV6-5 and TRBJ1-1; weak D call: TRBD1 (5 bases). The origin of this receptor is a woman in her thirties or forties who had recovered from COVID-19. The source material was peripheral blood. The CDR3 sequence: CASSYPGGNTEAFF. In nucleotides, the CDR3 is TGTGCCAGCAGTTACCCCGGGGGGAACACTGAAGCTTTCTTT.